This entry lists 26 T cell receptor beta chains sequenced from one sample in a study of long-term antiretroviral therapy in people with HIV. At survey level, the immunoSEQ assay was run in its v3.0 version. The assay was immunoSEQ multiplex PCR, and TCRdb's table has in-frame clones only and misses some. Of some 40,000 clones listed, approximately 94% are singletons. The sample was unsorted PBMCs, taken just over 9 years after starting antiretroviral therapy. The source is a man aged 25 to 45 with HIV.

CDR3 DNA: TGTGCCAGCAGCGGACTAGCGGGGGGCACAGATACGCAGTATTTT. This gives the protein CASSGLAGGTDTQYF. The chain links TRBV6-5 to TRBJ2-3; 13 bases match TRBD2. The CDR3 covers 15 residues. V gave up 6 bases and J gave up 1 base; unmatched junction bases: 1. In germline, CDR1 is MNHEY, CDR2 SVGAGI.

This clone was counted once. The chain employs TRBV7-9 and TRBJ1-5; 7 nucleotides match TRBD1. The V gene's germline CDR1 is SEHNR and CDR2 FQNEAQ (reference sequence). Trimming removed 3 bases from V and 5 bases from J; junction bases left unmatched: 16. This CDR3 contains 18 residues. The CDR3 region is CASSFTALDRFDYQPQHF. Written as DNA, the CDR3 is TGTGCCAGCAGCTTTACTGCTTTGGACAGGTTTGATTATCAGCCCCAGCATTTT.

The chain recombines TRBV6-6 with TRBJ1-1; D unresolved. The V and J ends lost 8 bases and 0 bases respectively, with 7 bases between them. The germline gives CDR1 MNHNY, CDR2 SVGAGI (reference sequence). There are 12 residues in the CDR3. The CDR3 nucleotides read TGTGCCAGCTTGAATCTGAACACTGAAGCTTTCTTT. Translating gives CASLNLNTEAFF.

The V gene is TRBV2, the J gene TRBJ1-1; TRBD1 might be the D (5 bases). CDR1 and CDR2 (germline): SNHLY, FYNNEI. V was clipped by 10 bases and J by 1 base, with 13 bases between them. This CDR3 has 13 amino acids. The CDR3 DNA sequence: TGTGCCATACTCGGGACGCCGAACACTGAAGCTTTCTTT. This sequence encodes CAILGTPNTEAFF.

This chain uses TRBV6-5 with TRBJ1-5; D is unresolved. The CDR3 has 15 amino acids. CDR1 is MNHEY and CDR2 is SVGAGI in the germline V gene. V was cut by 0 bases and J by 0 bases, with 6 bases left in between. The CDR3 reads CASSYSVYSNQPQHF. The CDR3 DNA reads as TGTGCCAGCAGTTACTCAGTTTATAGCAATCAGCCCCAGCATTTT.

The V call is TRBV28, the J call TRBJ1-4; 7 bases align to TRBD1. J lost 5 bases, V lost 6 bases, and 9 bases had no gene match. The CDR3 extends over 15 amino acids. The V gene's germline CDR1 is MDHEN and CDR2 SYDVKM. CDR3 DNA sequence: TGTGCCAGCAGCTCCGTAGGGACAGAGAATGAAAAACTGTTTTTT. This sequence encodes CASSSVGTENEKLFF. The whole variable domain, remainder taken from reference TRBV28 and TRBJ1-4, is DVKVTQSSRYLVKRTGEKVFLECVQDMDHENMFWYRQDPGLGLRLIYFSYDVKMKEKGDIPEGYSVSREKKERFSLILESASTNQTSMYLCASSSVGTENEKLFFGSGTQLSVL.

The chain recombines TRBV6-1 with TRBJ1-2; no clear D gene. The CDR3 has 11 amino acids. V was trimmed by 4 bases and J by 3 bases, leaving 3 bases between them. From germline, CDR1 is MNHNS and CDR2 SASEGT. CDR3 protein: CASSVDYGYTF. DNA for the CDR3: TGTGCCAGCAGTGTTGACTATGGCTACACCTTC.

J is TRBJ1-1 and V is TRBV19, with 9 bases matching TRBD1. The germline CDR1 and CDR2 sequences are LNHDA and SQIVND (reference sequence). CDR3 size: 16 residues. V was pared by 9 bases and J by 0 bases, with 11 bases of the junction left unmatched. The CDR3 here is CASSRDREGMNTEAFF. As DNA, the CDR3 is TGTGCCAGCAGCCGGGACAGGGAAGGGATGAACACTGAAGCTTTCTTT.

This rearrangement joins TRBV7-9 to TRBJ1-5; 8 bases line up with TRBD1. The V segment lost 5 bases and the J segment 6 bases; nucleotides outside the gene matches: 6. There are 14 residues in the CDR3. Germline V lookup: CDR1 SEHNR, CDR2 FQNEAQ (reference sequence). CDR3 sequence reads: CASSRTGFSQPQHF. CDR3 sequence (DNA): TGTGCCAGCAGCCGGACAGGGTTTAGTCAGCCCCAGCATTTT.

This chain links TRBV12-5 with TRBJ2-1; the match to TRBD2 covers 7 bases. After removal of 0 bases from V and 7 bases from J, the junction contained 21 bases not matched to a gene. This CDR3 spans 20 amino acids. The germline V gene has CDR1 LGHNT and CDR2 FRNRAP. As DNA, the CDR3 is TGTGCTAGTGGTTTGGTACTAGGGACTACCGGTGGGGCTACGAGGAATGAGCAGTTCTTC. It codes for CASGLVLGTTGGATRNEQFF.

V and J are TRBV7-2 and TRBJ1-2; D perhaps matches TRBD1 (6 bases). Germline V lookup: CDR1 SGHTA, CDR2 FQGNSA. Trimming took 8 bases from V and 5 from J, leaving 18 bases between them. CDR3 length: 14 amino acids. CDR3 residues: CASGEGGAGYGYTF. DNA for the CDR3: TGTGCCAGCGGCGAAGGGGGGGCGGGGTATGGCTACACCTTC.

The chain combines TRBV28 with TRBJ1-2, with D possibly TRBD1 on 5 matching bases. Looked up from germline, CDR1 is MDHEN and CDR2 is SYDVKM. V lost 5 bases, J lost 7 bases, and 20 bases lay in between. This CDR3 has 15 amino acids. The DNA for the CDR3 is TGTGCCAGCAGTACCTGGGAGGGTTCCGGGGGTGGCTACACCTTC. Its protein is CASSTWEGSGGGYTF.

This chain uses TRBV10-1 with TRBJ1-5; tentatively, D is TRBD1 (6 bases). The V gene lost 4 bases and the J gene lost 5 bases, with 15 bases spanning the gap. This CDR3 has 15 amino acids. Germline CDR1 is WNHNN and CDR2 is SYGVQD (reference sequence). For the CDR3, the DNA is TGCGCCAGCAGTGCCCTAGGGGGATCTTATCAGCCCCAGCATTTT. It codes for CASSALGGSYQPQHF.

The DNA of the CDR3 is TGTGCCAGCAGTGAAGGGGCAGGGGCCTTTCAAGAGACCCAGTACTTC. It codes for CASSEGAGAFQETQYF. This chain connects TRBV6-1 to TRBJ2-5; tentative D call: TRBD1 (6 bases). Trimming cost V 1 base and J 2 bases, with 14 bases left between them. The CDR3 extends over 16 amino acids. Germline loops: CDR1 MNHNS, CDR2 SASEGT.

V usage is TRBV6-6 and J usage is TRBJ1-2; D not resolved. The CDR3 has 13 amino acids. Germline CDR1 reads MNHNY; CDR2 reads SVGAGI (reference sequence). Trimming cost V 6 bases and J 7 bases, with 15 bases left between them. The CDR3 loop reads CASSPSRFSGYTF. The CDR3 DNA reads as TGTGCCAGCAGCCCTAGTCGTTTTAGTGGCTACACCTTC.

V is TRBV6-1 and J is TRBJ1-4; possible D gene TRBD1, 5 bases. V dropped 6 bases and J dropped 6 bases, with 14 bases sitting between them. The CDR3 has 14 residues. Germline V gene data show CDR1 as MNHNS and CDR2 as SASEGT. The CDR3, as DNA: TGTGCCAGCAGGGAGGGGTTCCCTGATGAAAAACTGTTTTTT. It yields the protein CASREGFPDEKLFF.

V is TRBV7-9 and J is TRBJ2-7, with 7 bases lining up with TRBD2. There are 14 residues in the CDR3. Unmatched junction bases numbered 4, after V lost 1 base and J lost 4 bases. Per the germline V gene, CDR1 is SEHNR and CDR2 is FQNEAQ (reference sequence). The CDR3 coding sequence is TGTGCCAGCAGCTTAGATGAGCGGGGTTACGAGCAGTACGTC. This gives the protein CASSLDERGYEQYV.

The genes are TRBV4-2 and TRBJ1-6, with 9 nucleotides matching TRBD1. The CDR3 loop spans 15 amino acids. Looked up from germline, CDR1 is LGHNA and CDR2 is YNFKEQ. The J segment lost 8 bases and the V segment lost 0 bases, leaving 2 bases of the junction unmatched. The CDR3 DNA is TGTGCCAGCAGCCAAGATGGGACAGGGTATTCACCCCTCCACTTT. This gives the protein CASSQDGTGYSPLHF.

This clone was counted once. The chain is built from TRBV5-2 and TRBJ2-6; the DNA was not compared with TRBD2, the D call given in the table. TRBV5-2 is deemed a pseudogene. This CDR3 spans 17 amino acids. The CDR3 DNA is TGTGCCAGCAACCGGCGGAGTACACAAAGTCGGGCCAACGTCCTGACTTTC. It translates to CASNRRSTQSRANVLTF.

This clone came up once. The chain links TRBV10-2 to TRBJ1-1; the D gene is possibly TRBD1 (6 bases). The CDR3 extends over 12 amino acids. V lost 8 bases, J lost 4 bases, and 11 bases lay in between. Germline-derived CDR1 and CDR2 are WSHSY and SAAADI. The CDR3 region has the DNA TGCGCCAGCCAACAGGGAGGCACTGAAGCTTTCTTT. Translation gives CASQQGGTEAFF.

The chain links TRBV10-2 to TRBJ2-5; 7 bases align to TRBD1. Losses at the gene ends were 0 bases for V and 7 bases for J; bases not matched to a gene: 11. Germline CDR1 is WSHSY and CDR2 is SAAADI. This CDR3 is built from 16 residues. In nucleotides, the CDR3 is TGCGCCAGCAGTGAGTCGAGGGGGCCCCCTTCAGGGACCCAGTACTTC. Amino acids: CASSESRGPPSGTQYF.

This clone appeared a few times. The rearrangement joins TRBV9 to TRBJ2-7; D may match TRBD1 or TRBD2 (5 bases each). Trimming took 0 bases from V and 3 from J, leaving 10 bases between them. The CDR3 is made up of 14 amino acids. Per the germline V gene, CDR1 is SGDLS and CDR2 is YYNGEE. CDR3 protein: CASSVVGESYEQYF. DNA of the CDR3: TGTGCCAGCAGCGTAGTGGGGGAGAGCTACGAGCAGTACTTC.

The chain employs TRBV18 and TRBJ2-3; 7 bases align to TRBD1. V trimming: 4 bases; J trimming: 2 bases; junction bases outside the gene matches: 6. Germline values: CDR1 KGHSH, CDR2 LQKENI. The CDR3 covers 15 residues. CDR3 coding DNA: TGTGCCAGCTCACTGCAGACAGGGTCCACAGATACGCAGTATTTT. It specifies CASSLQTGSTDTQYF.

This clone has a single count. This chain uses TRBV9 with TRBJ2-1, with 12 bases fitting TRBD2. The ends lost 4 bases at V and 6 bases at J; junction bases unmatched: 5. The CDR3 runs to 15 residues. Germline V gives CDR1 SGDLS, CDR2 YYNGEE. The CDR3 here is CASSISSGGVNEQFF. The CDR3 DNA is TGTGCCAGCAGCATTTCTAGCGGGGGGGTCAATGAGCAGTTCTTC.

The CDR3 loop reads CASSLVGEGTDTQYF. The CDR3 nucleotides read TGCGCCAGCAGCTTGGTCGGGGAGGGCACAGATACGCAGTATTTT. V and J are TRBV5-1 and TRBJ2-3; weak D call: TRBD2 (6 bases). Germline V gene lookup returns CDR1 SGHRS and CDR2 YFSETQ. The length of the CDR3 is 15 residues. The V and J ends lost 0 bases and 1 base respectively, with 9 bases between them.

The V gene is TRBV30, the J gene TRBJ2-5, with 7 nucleotides matching TRBD2. Germline assignment: CDR1 GTSNPN and CDR2 SVGIG (reference sequence). Trimming at V came to 1 base and at J to 0 bases, leaving 5 bases not matched to a gene. The CDR3 loop spans 15 amino acids. The CDR3 sequence: CAWSERAGYQETQYF. The DNA for the CDR3 is TGTGCCTGGAGTGAGCGAGCGGGGTACCAAGAGACCCAGTACTTC. The variable domain in full, with the rest retrieved from reference TRBV30 and TRBJ2-5, is SQTIHQWPATLVQPVGSPLSLECTVEGTSNPNLYWYRQAAGRGLQLLFYSVGIGQISSEVPQNLSASRPQDRQFILSSKKLLLSDSGFYLCAWSERAGYQETQYFGPGTRLLVL.